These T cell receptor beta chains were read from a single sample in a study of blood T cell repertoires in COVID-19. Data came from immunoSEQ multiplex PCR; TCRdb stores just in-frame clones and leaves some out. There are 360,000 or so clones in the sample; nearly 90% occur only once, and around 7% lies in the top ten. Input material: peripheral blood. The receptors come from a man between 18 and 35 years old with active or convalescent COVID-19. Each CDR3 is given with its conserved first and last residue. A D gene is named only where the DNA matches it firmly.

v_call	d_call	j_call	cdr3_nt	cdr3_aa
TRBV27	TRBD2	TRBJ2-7	TGTGCCAGCAGCCGACTAGCGGGGTCGTACGAGCAGTACTTC	CASSRLAGSYEQYF
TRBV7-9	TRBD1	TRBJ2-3	TGTGCCAGCAGCATGGGACAGGAGGGTTATGAGAGAACAGATACGCAGTATTTT	CASSMGQEGYERTDTQYF
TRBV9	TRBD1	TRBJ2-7	TGTGCCAGCAGCGTCAGACAGGGTACCTACGAGCAGTACTTC	CASSVRQGTYEQYF
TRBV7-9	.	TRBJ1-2	TGTGCCAGCAGCTTAGCCGGCAGGTACTATGGCTACACCTTC	CASSLAGRYYGYTF
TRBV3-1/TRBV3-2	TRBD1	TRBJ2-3	TGTGCCAGCAGAGATAGGACAGGGGGCACAGATACGCAGTATTTT	CASRDRTGGTDTQYF
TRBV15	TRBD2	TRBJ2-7	TGTGCCACCAGCAGAGAAGGACTAGGCTACGAGCAGTACTTC	CATSREGLGYEQYF
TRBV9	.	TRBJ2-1	TGTGCCAGCAGCGCCCAGCAGGGGACCTACAATGAGCAGTTCTTC	CASSAQQGTYNEQFF
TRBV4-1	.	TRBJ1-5	TGCGCCAGCAGCCAGCAGAAATATAGCAATCAGCCCCAGCATTTT	CASSQQKYSNQPQHF
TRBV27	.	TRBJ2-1	TGTGCCAGCAGTGCGGGGATTGAGCAGTTCTTC	CASSAGIEQFF
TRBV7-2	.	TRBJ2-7	TGTGCCAGCAGCTACCCACGGAGGGAGCAGTACTTC	CASSYPRREQYF